The present T cell receptor beta chain was sequenced within a study of Ad26.COV2.S vaccination and SARS-CoV-2 variants. Sample treatment: about 20 received Ad26.COV2.S at low or high dose, single or two shots; roughly five received placebo; per-sample allocation not given. Specimens were obtained on day 63 following the first vaccine or placebo injection. Data came from immunoSEQ multiplex PCR; TCRdb stores just in-frame clones and leaves some out. Of hundreds of thousands of clones in the sample, 80% to 90% are singletons; the top ten hold less than 3.5%. V lost 3 bases, J lost 8 bases, and 10 bases stayed unmatched. There are 15 residues in the CDR3. The germline V gene encodes CDR1 SGHKS and CDR2 YYEKEE (reference sequence).

This clonotype was sampled from a person aged 18-60 years who received the Ad26.COV2.S COVID-19 vaccine or a placebo. The chain employs TRBV5-5 and TRBJ1-2; 10 nucleotides agree with TRBD1. The sample was peripheral blood, taken in a trial of Ad26.COV2.S vaccine versus placebo. CDR3 sequence reads: CASSSGQGEVRGYTF. The CDR3 region has the DNA TGTGCCAGCAGCTCCGGACAGGGGGAAGTTAGGGGCTACACCTTC.